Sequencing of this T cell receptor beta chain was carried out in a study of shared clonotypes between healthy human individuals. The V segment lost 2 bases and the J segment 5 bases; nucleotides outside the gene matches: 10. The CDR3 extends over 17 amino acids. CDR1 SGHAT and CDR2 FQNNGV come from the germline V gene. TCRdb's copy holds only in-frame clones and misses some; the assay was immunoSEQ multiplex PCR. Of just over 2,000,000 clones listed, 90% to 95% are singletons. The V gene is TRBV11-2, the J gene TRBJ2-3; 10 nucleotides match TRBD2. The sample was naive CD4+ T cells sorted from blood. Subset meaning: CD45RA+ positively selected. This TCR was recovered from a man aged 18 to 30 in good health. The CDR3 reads CASSLRTTSGVLDTQYF. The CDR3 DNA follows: TGTGCCAGCAGCTTAAGGACCACTAGCGGGGTTTTAGATACGCAGTATTTT. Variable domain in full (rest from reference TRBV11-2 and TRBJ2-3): EAGVAQSPRYKIIEKRQSVAFWCNPISGHATLYWYQQILGQGPKLLIQFQNNGVVDDSQLPKDRFSAERLKGVDSTLKIQPAKLEDSAVYLCASSLRTTSGVLDTQYFGPGTRLTVL.